These T cell receptor beta chains were read from a single sample in a study of OX40 agonist ivuxolimab in advanced cancers. Measured with immunoSEQ multiplex PCR; TCRdb has only the in-frame clones, and not every one. The sample comprises 75,000 to 90,000 clones, 92% of which are singletons, and roughly 0.65% rests with the top ten. The sample was CD4+ or CD8+ T cells sorted from blood, taken in a trial of the OX40 agonist ivuxolimab. These receptors were collected from an adult with an advanced solid tumor such as melanoma, head and neck, liver or kidney cancer. Both conserved end residues are part of each CDR3. The D gene is left open where the match is weak. Size values are once, few and many counts, or a class for expanded clones, and some rows have none.

size: .
V: TRBV19
J: TRBJ1-5
D: TRBD1
DNA: TGTGCCAGTAGTTTAAGGACAGGGGGCTTGGCTCAGCCCCAGCATTTT
CDR3: CASSLRTGGLAQPQHF

size: .
V: TRBV7-9
J: TRBJ1-2
D: TRBD1
DNA: TGTGCCAGCAGCCGGAATACGGACAGGCCGTATGGCTACACCTTC
CDR3: CASSRNTDRPYGYTF

size: .
V: TRBV10-1
J: TRBJ1-1
D: TRBD1
DNA: TGCGCCAGCAGTCTAGGGACAGGGAACACTGAAGCTTTCTTT
CDR3: CASSLGTGNTEAFF

size: .
V: TRBV5-1
J: TRBJ2-5
D: TRBD2
DNA: TGCGCCAGCAGCTTGGCTCCGGGACTAGCGGGGCCAAAGACCCAGTACTTC
CDR3: CASSLAPGLAGPKTQYF

size: few
V: TRBV2
J: TRBJ1-1
D: .
DNA: TGTGCCAGCAGTCGTGGTCGGGGTACTTCGGAAGCTTTCTTT
CDR3: CASSRGRGTSEAFF

size: .
V: TRBV11-3
J: TRBJ1-3
D: .
DNA: TGTGCCAGCAGCGCCGCCAGTGACTCTGGAAACACCATATATTTT
CDR3: CASSAASDSGNTIYF

size: .
V: TRBV5-4
J: TRBJ2-4
D: TRBD1
DNA: TGTGCCAGCAGCCGACAGGGGATGGACAAAAACATTCAGTACTTC
CDR3: CASSRQGMDKNIQYF

size: .
V: TRBV5-5
J: TRBJ1-2
D: TRBD1
DNA: TGTGCCAGCAGCCCGTATTCATCAGGGGGCACGAACTATGGCTACACCTTC
CDR3: CASSPYSSGGTNYGYTF

size: few
V: TRBV25-1
J: TRBJ1-2
D: TRBD1
DNA: TGTGCCAGCAGTGAATATATTGAACAGGGGGCTGGCTACACCTTC
CDR3: CASSEYIEQGAGYTF

size: .
V: TRBV7-9
J: TRBJ2-5
D: TRBD2
DNA: TGTGCCAGCAGCCTAGTGCTAGCGGGGGCTCAAGAGACCCAGTACTTC
CDR3: CASSLVLAGAQETQYF

size: .
V: TRBV10-3
J: TRBJ1-1
D: .
DNA: TGTGCCATCCAGGCAGGGCAGTCGAACACTGAAGCTTTCTTT
CDR3: CAIQAGQSNTEAFF

size: .
V: TRBV30
J: TRBJ1-5
D: .
DNA: TGTGCCTGGAGTGGGACAACCAATCAGCCCCAGCATTTT
CDR3: CAWSGTTNQPQHF

size: .
V: TRBV21-1
J: TRBJ2-3
D: .
DNA: TGTGCCAGCACTACTAGCGGGGGGACCTCTCTTCCAGATACGCAGTATTTT
CDR3: CASTTSGGTSLPDTQYF

size: .
V: TRBV15
J: TRBJ1-2
D: .
DNA: TGTGCCACCAGCAGAGATTGGGGGGGCTCAGCTAACTATGGCTACACCTTC
CDR3: CATSRDWGGSANYGYTF

size: .
V: TRBV18
J: TRBJ2-1
D: .
DNA: TGTGCCAGCTCACCACCGGTCGACAGTAGGAAATACAATGAGCAGTTCTTC
CDR3: CASSPPVDSRKYNEQFF

size: .
V: TRBV7-9
J: TRBJ2-7
D: TRBD1
DNA: TGTGCCAGCAGCTTCCCGGGACAGGGTGAGCAGTACTTC
CDR3: CASSFPGQGEQYF

size: .
V: TRBV6-1
J: TRBJ1-1
D: .
DNA: TGTGCCAGCAGTGAAGTCCAGGCGGTAGATGAAGCCTTCTTT
CDR3: CASSEVQAVDEAFF

size: .
V: TRBV5-6
J: TRBJ2-3
D: .
DNA: TGTGCCAGCAGCTTGGTGAGCGAGCATCCAGATACGCAGTATTTT
CDR3: CASSLVSEHPDTQYF

size: .
V: TRBV5-4
J: TRBJ2-6
D: .
DNA: TGTGCCAGCAGCTTGGCTTCTTCTGGGGCCAACGTCCTGACTTTC
CDR3: CASSLASSGANVLTF

size: .
V: TRBV18
J: TRBJ2-4
D: .
DNA: TGTGCCAGCTCAGAACGGGAGACAGGGATCTACAAAAACATTCAGTACTTC
CDR3: CASSERETGIYKNIQYF

size: .
V: TRBV5-8
J: TRBJ2-2
D: TRBD2
DNA: TGTGCCAGCAGCCTCGGCCGCTGGAAGCGGGATAGCACCGGGGAGCTGTTTTTT
CDR3: CASSLGRWKRDSTGELFF

size: .
V: TRBV18
J: TRBJ2-5
D: .
DNA: TGTGCCAGCTCACCGAGCAACCAAGAGACCCAGTACTTC
CDR3: CASSPSNQETQYF

size: .
V: TRBV19
J: TRBJ2-6
D: .
DNA: TGTGCCAGTAGTATTTCCAGGGTGGCGTCTGGGGCCAACGTCCTGACTTTC
CDR3: CASSISRVASGANVLTF

size: .
V: TRBV7-3
J: TRBJ2-7
D: .
DNA: TGTGCCAGCAGCCCTGAAGGGGGGCCCACCTACGAGCAGTACTTC
CDR3: CASSPEGGPTYEQYF

size: .
V: TRBV6-5
J: TRBJ1-5
D: .
DNA: TGTGCCAGCAGTCGCGACCGGGGGGGACAGCCCCAGCATTTT
CDR3: CASSRDRGGQPQHF

size: .
V: TRBV9
J: TRBJ2-1
D: TRBD2
DNA: TGTGCCAGCAGCGTAGAAGCGGGAGGGCCCCGTGAGCAGTTCTTC
CDR3: CASSVEAGGPREQFF

size: .
V: TRBV5-1
J: TRBJ1-5
D: .
DNA: TGCGCCAGCAGCCCGACCGGGAATCAGCCCCAGCATTTT
CDR3: CASSPTGNQPQHF

size: .
V: TRBV2
J: TRBJ2-7
D: .
DNA: TGTGCTTCCAAAATGGGGGCCTCCTACGAGCAGTACTTC
CDR3: CASKMGASYEQYF

size: .
V: TRBV2
J: TRBJ1-4
D: .
DNA: TGTGCCAGCAGTGAAACCCAGGGAGGTAATGAAAAACTGTTTTTT
CDR3: CASSETQGGNEKLFF

size: .
V: TRBV30
J: TRBJ2-3
D: TRBD2
DNA: TGTGCCTGGGGGAGGGCAGATACGCAGTATTTT
CDR3: CAWGRADTQYF

size: .
V: TRBV7-2
J: TRBJ2-5
D: TRBD2
DNA: TGTGCCAGCAGCTTAAACCCTAGCGGGAGGGCCGGTGTGACCCAGTACTTC
CDR3: CASSLNPSGRAGVTQYF

size: .
V: TRBV19
J: TRBJ1-6
D: TRBD1
DNA: TGTGCCAGTAGTCCCGACAGGGATTCACCCCTCCACTTT
CDR3: CASSPDRDSPLHF

size: .
V: TRBV6-1
J: TRBJ1-1
D: .
DNA: TGTGCCAGCAGCCAAAGAGAGATGAACACTGAAGCTTTCTTT
CDR3: CASSQREMNTEAFF

size: .
V: TRBV18
J: TRBJ2-5
D: .
DNA: TGTGCCAGCTCACCAGGGGAGACCCAGTACTTC
CDR3: CASSPGETQYF

size: .
V: TRBV5-1
J: TRBJ2-2
D: TRBD2
DNA: TGCGCCAGCAGCTTGGTAACTAGCGGGAGTGCCGGGGAGCTGTTTTTT
CDR3: CASSLVTSGSAGELFF

size: .
V: TRBV25-1
J: TRBJ1-2
D: .
DNA: TGTGCCAGCAGTGGCGGTGCGGCTAGAGGCTACACCTTC
CDR3: CASSGGAARGYTF

size: .
V: TRBV19
J: TRBJ1-3
D: .
DNA: TGTGCCAGTAGTATTATGCTGGGCGGATCTGGAAACACCATATATTTT
CDR3: CASSIMLGGSGNTIYF

size: few
V: TRBV5-1
J: TRBJ1-2
D: .
DNA: TGCGCCAGCAGCCCGGACAGCACTAACTATGGCTACACCTTC
CDR3: CASSPDSTNYGYTF

size: .
V: TRBV18
J: TRBJ2-6
D: .
DNA: TGTGCCAGCTCAGCTCCAGGGACGGCGGCCAACGTCCTGACTTTC
CDR3: CASSAPGTAANVLTF

size: .
V: TRBV5-8
J: TRBJ1-5
D: .
DNA: TGTGCCAGCAGCTTGGCCGGGGACAATCAGCCCCAGCATTTT
CDR3: CASSLAGDNQPQHF

size: .
V: TRBV6-1
J: TRBJ1-1
D: .
DNA: TGTGCCAGCAGTACCTTGTCTTACACTGAAGCTTTCTTT
CDR3: CASSTLSYTEAFF

size: once
V: TRBV10-2
J: TRBJ2-3
D: .
DNA: TGCGCCATGGGACCAAAGACTAGCACAGATACGCAGTATTTT
CDR3: CAMGPKTSTDTQYF

size: once
V: TRBV6-5
J: TRBJ2-3
D: .
DNA: TGTGCCAGCAATCCACCCCCGAGGAATACGCAGTATTTT
CDR3: CASNPPPRNTQYF

size: .
V: TRBV6-5
J: TRBJ2-7
D: .
DNA: TGTGCCAGCAGTTTGACAGGACTCTCCTACGAGCAGTACTTC
CDR3: CASSLTGLSYEQYF

size: .
V: TRBV6-1
J: TRBJ2-1
D: TRBD1
DNA: TGTGCCAGCGCAGTGGCAGGGGGCTATGAGCAGTTCTTC
CDR3: CASAVAGGYEQFF

size: .
V: TRBV5-4
J: TRBJ1-2
D: .
DNA: TGTGCCAGCAGCTTTGGCCTACAGGAGGACTATGGCTACACCTTC
CDR3: CASSFGLQEDYGYTF

size: .
V: TRBV7-9
J: TRBJ2-1
D: TRBD2
DNA: TGTGCCAGCAGCTTAGCGTTATCTAGCGGGAGGAGTGTGCAGTTCTTC
CDR3: CASSLALSSGRSVQFF

size: .
V: TRBV6-5
J: TRBJ2-7
D: .
DNA: TGTGCCAGCAGTTCCTCTTTTGCGGTCTCCTACGAGCAGTACTTC
CDR3: CASSSSFAVSYEQYF

size: .
V: TRBV30
J: TRBJ2-1
D: TRBD1
DNA: TGTGCCTGGAGTGACGGTTTCGGCCCAGGGGGCGGCAATGAGCAGTTCTTC
CDR3: CAWSDGFGPGGGNEQFF

size: .
V: TRBV2
J: TRBJ2-5
D: TRBD2
DNA: TGTGCCAGCAGGGAACTAGCGGGGGCGTTCCAAGAGACCCAGTACTTC
CDR3: CASRELAGAFQETQYF

size: .
V: TRBV29-1
J: TRBJ2-2
D: .
DNA: TGCAGCGTTGGAGGGACGGCCGGGGAGCTGTTTTTT
CDR3: CSVGGTAGELFF

size: .
V: TRBV30
J: TRBJ1-1
D: .
DNA: TGTGCCTGGAGCCAGTCGGGACTGACTGAAGCTTTCTTT
CDR3: CAWSQSGLTEAFF

size: .
V: TRBV5-1
J: TRBJ2-7
D: .
DNA: TGCGCCAGCAGCTTGGCCCCCAGCTACGAGCAGTACTTC
CDR3: CASSLAPSYEQYF

size: .
V: TRBV7-9
J: TRBJ2-2
D: .
DNA: TGTGCCAGCAGCTTAGCCCAACAGGGGAACACCGGGGAGCTGTTTTTT
CDR3: CASSLAQQGNTGELFF

size: .
V: TRBV2
J: TRBJ1-5
D: .
DNA: TGTGCCAGCATCGGGGGGGTAGATCAGCCCCAGCATTTT
CDR3: CASIGGVDQPQHF

size: .
V: TRBV6-1
J: TRBJ1-2
D: .
DNA: TGTGCCAGCAGTGGGGGACTTGGGGGCTACACCTTC
CDR3: CASSGGLGGYTF

size: .
V: TRBV5-8
J: TRBJ2-1
D: TRBD1
DNA: TGTGCCAGCAGGTTGACAGGGGGGAATGAGCAGTTCTTC
CDR3: CASRLTGGNEQFF

size: .
V: TRBV27
J: TRBJ2-7
D: TRBD1
DNA: TGTGCCAGCAGTTTGAAGGACAGGGGGCGGTGGTTC
CDR3: CASSLKDRGRWF

size: .
V: TRBV5-1
J: TRBJ2-1
D: TRBD2
DNA: TGCGCCAGCAGCTTAGACGGGACTAGCGGTTACAATGAGCAGTTCTTC
CDR3: CASSLDGTSGYNEQFF

size: .
V: TRBV6-5
J: TRBJ2-7
D: .
DNA: TGTGCCAGCAGCCTCCGGGACACGCTCTACGAGCAGTACTTC
CDR3: CASSLRDTLYEQYF